These 29 T cell receptor beta chains came from one sample sequenced in a study of cytomegalovirus exposure and HLA in healthy donors. The study ran its PCR with 60 Vbeta and 13 Jbeta primers. Method: immunoSEQ multiplex PCR; TCRdb's copy keeps in-frame clones and lacks some. The sample includes under 80,000 clones, 55% to 80% seen only once; the top ten take about 1.9%. Sample: PBMCs. The receptors originated from a woman aged 25 to 39 in good health and CMV-seronegative.

Concerning this clone itself: The junction departs from germline at one end; a sequencing error may be responsible. The rearrangement joins TRBV7-2 to TRBJ1-4, with 9 bases matching TRBD1. The germline gives CDR1 SGHTA, CDR2 FQGNSA. The CDR3 covers 12 residues. CDR3 DNA: TGTGCCAGCAGCTTCCCCCGGGACAGGGCCGTTTTT. This gives the protein CASSFPRDRAVF.

The rearrangement uses TRBV11-2 and TRBJ1-2; D might be TRBD1 (5 bases). Germline CDR1 reads SGHAT; CDR2 reads FQNNGV. V lost 1 base and J 0 bases, leaving 12 bases between the germline ends. The CDR3 sequence is 16 residues long. The CDR3 DNA follows: TGTGCCAGCAGCTTAGGGAAGGGGCGAGCTAACTATGGCTACACCTTC. The encoded protein is CASSLGKGRANYGYTF.

This clone appeared a few times. The rearrangement uses TRBV6-5 and TRBJ1-1; the D is unclear. Trimming took off 0 bases at V and 0 bases at J, with 8 bases between the two ends. This CDR3 region has 15 residues. Germline V lookup: CDR1 MNHEY, CDR2 SVGAGI. The chain's CDR3 is CASSYSGSMNTEAFF. DNA for the CDR3: TGTGCCAGCAGTTACTCGGGGAGCATGAACACTGAAGCTTTCTTT.

This clone was detected once. The CDR3 is CASSVDWSGGASNEQFF. The CDR3 DNA follows: TGTGCCAGCAGCGTCGACTGGAGCGGGGGGGCAAGCAATGAGCAGTTCTTC. The chain combines TRBV7-2 with TRBJ2-1; 10 bases match TRBD2. The germline gives CDR1 SGHTA, CDR2 FQGNSA. The CDR3 covers 17 residues. J gave up 6 bases and V 5 bases, and 13 bases lay outside the gene matches.

The chain joins TRBV6-5 to TRBJ2-7; perhaps TRBD2 as D (5 bases). CDR1 MNHEY and CDR2 SVGAGI come from the germline V gene. There are 13 residues in the CDR3. Trimming shortened V by 4 bases and J by 4 bases, and 11 bases separated the two germline ends. CDR3: CASSSPTGYEQYF. The DNA for the CDR3 is TGTGCCAGCAGTTCCCCCACGGGGTACGAGCAGTACTTC.

The chain is built from TRBV2 and TRBJ2-1, with D unclear. CDR1 and CDR2 from the germline V gene are SNHLY and FYNNEI. V was clipped by 5 bases and J by 7 bases, with 15 bases between them. The CDR3 covers 14 residues. The CDR3 spells CASSSWLVRNEQFF. The CDR3 nucleotides read TGTGCCAGCAGTTCTTGGCTAGTTAGGAATGAGCAGTTCTTC.

The rearrangement uses TRBV5-1 and TRBJ2-1; 10 bases agree with TRBD2. Germline CDR1 SGHRS, CDR2 YFSETQ. This CDR3 has 20 residues. After removal of 5 bases from V and 9 bases from J, the junction contained 26 bases not matched to a gene. For the CDR3, the DNA is TGCGCCAGCAGGGAGGGAATGAGCGGGGGGGGGCAACGACAAAGGGGTGAGCAGTTCTTC. It is translated as CASREGMSGGGQRQRGEQFF.

This chain connects TRBV10-3 to TRBJ2-5; D may be TRBD1 (6 bases). The CDR3 covers 13 residues. The germline V and J ends were trimmed by 7 bases and 5 bases, with 14 bases remaining between them. Germline values: CDR1 ENHRY, CDR2 SYGVKD. The CDR3 DNA is TGTGCCATCACTGGGGGCCAGGGGGAGACCCAGTACTTC. It yields the protein CAITGGQGETQYF.

This clone was recorded only once. The chain is built from TRBV2 and TRBJ1-2; D is unclear. CDR1 is SNHLY, CDR2 FYNNEI, per germline. This CDR3 is built from 15 residues. V was cut by 1 base and J by 4 bases, with 13 bases left in between. The CDR3 nucleotides are TGTGCCAGCAGTGAAGTCGGAGCCCCCTCCTATGGCTACACCTTC. Translation: CASSEVGAPSYGYTF.

The chain has TRBV30 and TRBJ1-5; D is possibly TRBD1 (5 bases). This CDR3 spans 15 amino acids. Germline V gives CDR1 GTSNPN, CDR2 SVGIG (reference sequence). Trimming removed 2 bases at V and 4 bases at J, with 15 bases between. CDR3 in amino acids: CAWSQASRGNQPQHF. DNA for the CDR3: TGTGCCTGGAGTCAGGCCTCTAGGGGAAATCAGCCCCAGCATTTT. The full variable domain, its missing parts supplied by reference TRBV30 and TRBJ1-5, is SQTIHQWPATLVQPVGSPLSLECTVEGTSNPNLYWYRQAAGRGLQLLFYSVGIGQISSEVPQNLSASRPQDRQFILSSKKLLLSDSGFYLCAWSQASRGNQPQHFGDGTRLSIL.

V is TRBV5-5 and J is TRBJ1-1, with D possibly matching TRBD1 (5 bases). CDR3 length equals 15 residues. The V end lost 4 bases, the J end lost 7 bases, and 20 bases lay between the germline ends. Germline V gives CDR1 SGHKS, CDR2 YYEKEE (reference sequence). The CDR3 region has the DNA TGTGCCAGCAGCCAACCGGCGGGGGTCAGGATTGAAGCTTTCTTT. Its protein is CASSQPAGVRIEAFF. Using reference TRBV5-5 and TRBJ1-1 for the parts outside the CDR3, the full variable domain is DAGVTQSPTHLIKTRGQQVTLRCSPISGHKSVSWYQQVLGQGPQFIFQYYEKEERGRGNFPDRFSARQFPNYSSELNVNALLLGDSALYLCASSQPAGVRIEAFFGQGTRLTVV.

This clone was counted only a few times. This rearrangement joins TRBV23-1 to TRBJ1-1; unclear D gene. TRBV23-1 is treated as an ORF (open reading frame) with a function not yet certain. V was shortened by 4 bases and J by 3 bases, with 18 bases between the two germline ends. This CDR3 comprises 16 residues. The CDR3 here is CASSLPAQTEDTEAFF. The CDR3 DNA is TGCGCCAGCAGTCTCCCCGCGCAAACGGAGGACACTGAAGCTTTCTTT.

In its sample, this clone was seen a few times. The chain is built from TRBV11-3 and TRBJ1-1; TRBD1 aligns across 7 bases. The length of the CDR3 is 17 residues. CDR1 is SGHNT and CDR2 is YENEEA in the germline V gene. V was clipped by 1 base and J by 0 bases; unmatched bases: 8. The CDR3 spells CASSLGDRVLMNTEAFF. CDR3 DNA sequence: TGTGCCAGCAGCTTAGGAGACAGGGTCCTCATGAACACTGAAGCTTTCTTT.

The chain has TRBV25-1 and TRBJ1-2; possible D gene TRBD1, 5 bases. The CDR3 totals 13 residues. The V and J ends lost 4 bases and 4 bases respectively, with 10 bases between them. The germline CDR1 and CDR2 sequences are MGHDK and SYGVNS. Here the CDR3 reads CASSVSGLYGYTF. In DNA, the CDR3 is TGTGCCAGCAGTGTTTCAGGGCTCTATGGCTACACCTTC.

This clone showed up just a few times. The chain employs TRBV28 and TRBJ1-1, with D maybe TRBD1 (6 bases). Germline CDR1 MDHEN, CDR2 SYDVKM. This CDR3 comprises 13 residues. Trimming cost V 3 bases and J 6 bases, with 11 bases left between them. Here the CDR3 reads CASSFSDRSEAFF. The CDR3 region has the DNA TGTGCCAGCAGTTTCTCCGACAGGTCTGAAGCTTTCTTT.

This chain joins TRBV5-6 and TRBJ2-7; 8 bases map to TRBD1. J gave up 2 bases and V 0 bases, and 4 bases lay outside the gene matches. There are 15 residues in the CDR3. Germline V CDR1 and CDR2: SGHDT, YYEEEE. The CDR3 coding sequence is TGTGCCAGCAGCTTGGCAGGGACAGGAACCTACGAGCAGTACTTC. It specifies CASSLAGTGTYEQYF.

The CDR3 here is CASSFGQGYTEAFF. The CDR3 nucleotides are TGTGCCAGCAGCTTCGGACAAGGCTACACTGAAGCTTTCTTT. The chain carries TRBV5-8 and TRBJ1-1; perhaps TRBD1 as D (5 bases). The V gene's germline CDR1 is SGHTS and CDR2 YDEGEE. The ends were cut back, 2 bases at V and 3 bases at J, with 11 bases in the middle. This CDR3 spans 14 amino acids.

Only one count was recorded for this clone. The chain joins TRBV5-1 to TRBJ2-3, with 9 bases lining up with TRBD1. The CDR3 contains 14 residues. With 4 bases clipped from V and 5 bases from J, the junction kept 5 bases outside the gene matches. Germline V gene sequence: CDR1 SGHRS, CDR2 YFSETQ. The CDR3 DNA follows: TGCGCCAGCAGCCACAGACAGGGGGGAGATACGCAGTATTTT. Its translation: CASSHRQGGDTQYF.

The chain links TRBV10-3 to TRBJ2-7, with 7 bases that match TRBD1. Germline CDR1 ENHRY, CDR2 SYGVKD. The J segment lost 1 base and the V segment lost 4 bases, leaving 10 bases of the junction unmatched. CDR3 size: 16 residues. CDR3 DNA sequence: TGTGCCATCAGTGCGGTCGAACAGGGGAGATCCTACGAGCAGTACTTC. Its translation: CAISAVEQGRSYEQYF.

This clone was counted between two and nine times. The V gene is TRBV7-6, the J gene TRBJ2-1; 7 bases are a match to TRBD1. The V gene's germline CDR1 is SGHVS and CDR2 FNYEAQ. The CDR3 sequence is 18 residues long. V dropped 5 bases and J dropped 1; count of bases not matched to a gene: 14. The CDR3 DNA is TGTGCCAGCAGCAAGACAGGGCCCCCTTTTTTTTCCTACAATGAGCAGTTCTTC. This codes for CASSKTGPPFFSYNEQFF.

The chain couples TRBV9 to TRBJ1-1; D may be TRBD1 (6 bases). The CDR3 sequence is 15 residues long. Per the germline V gene, CDR1 is SGDLS and CDR2 is YYNGEE. Trimming cost V 0 bases and J 3 bases, with 12 bases left between them. In DNA form, the CDR3 reads TGTGCCAGCAGCGTAGGGGCAGGGGCCTACACTGAAGCTTTCTTT. This translates into CASSVGAGAYTEAFF.

This clone counts as medium-sized. The V gene is TRBV30, the J gene TRBJ1-1; no definite D call. Germline assignment: CDR1 GTSNPN and CDR2 SVGIG (reference sequence). The CDR3 sequence is 13 residues long. The CDR3, as DNA: TGTGCTTTGGTACAACGTATGTACACTGAAGCTTTCTTT. It specifies CALVQRMYTEAFF.

The chain carries TRBV30 and TRBJ1-6, with a possible D match to TRBD1 (5 bases). The CDR3 is 14 amino acids. Germline CDR1 is GTSNPN and CDR2 is SVGIG (reference sequence). Trimming pared 0 bases from V and 9 bases from J, leaving 12 bases between. In DNA form, the CDR3 reads TGTGCCTGGAGTGTACTGGGGGGGGGTTCACCCCTCCACTTT. Encoded protein: CAWSVLGGGSPLHF.

The chain employs TRBV5-4 and TRBJ2-1, with a tentative D call TRBD1 (6 bases). Between the trimmed V and J ends, which lost 4 bases and 4 bases, there was a span of 18 bases. The CDR3 spans 16 residues. Germline CDR1 is SGHNT and CDR2 is YYREEE (reference sequence). The CDR3 spells CASSASLDSFYNEQFF. Written as DNA, the CDR3 is TGTGCCAGCAGCGCTTCATTGGACAGTTTTTACAATGAGCAGTTCTTC.

The chain recombines TRBV2 with TRBJ2-1; no clear D gene. Germline CDR1 is SNHLY and CDR2 is FYNNEI. The CDR3 length is 12 residues. V was pared by 4 bases and J by 12 bases, with 13 bases between. CDR3 bases: TGTGCCAGCAGTGGTTCCCCAGGCAGGCAGTTCTTC. It translates to CASSGSPGRQFF. Full variable domain (missing parts from reference TRBV2 and TRBJ2-1): EPEVTQTPSHQVTQMGQEVILRCVPISNHLYFYWYRQILGQKVEFLVSFYNNEISEKSEIFDDQFSVERPDGSNFTLKIRSTKLEDSAMYFCASSGSPGRQFFGPGTRLTVL.

The chain links TRBV11-2 to TRBJ2-3, with 9 positions matching TRBD1. This CDR3 region has 15 residues. With V trimmed by 3 bases and J by 6 bases, 7 bases remained unmatched. The germline CDR1 and CDR2 sequences are SGHAT and FQNNGV. CDR3: CASSLLGQGGDTQYF. The CDR3 DNA is TGTGCCAGCAGCTTGTTGGGACAGGGCGGGGATACGCAGTATTTT. The entire variable domain, with the rest obtained from reference TRBV11-2 and TRBJ2-3, is as follows: EAGVAQSPRYKIIEKRQSVAFWCNPISGHATLYWYQQILGQGPKLLIQFQNNGVVDDSQLPKDRFSAERLKGVDSTLKIQPAKLEDSAVYLCASSLLGQGGDTQYFGPGTRLTVL.

The J gene is TRBJ2-3, the V gene TRBV19, with 8 bases that match TRBD1. The CDR3 loop spans 17 amino acids. Germline V gene sequence: CDR1 LNHDA, CDR2 SQIVND (reference sequence). The V gene end was trimmed by 6 bases and the J gene end by 4 bases; junction bases not matched to a gene: 15. In DNA, the CDR3 is TGTGCCAGTAGCATCCCCCCTGGACAGGGCGGAGCAGATACGCAGTATTTT. Translation gives CASSIPPGQGGADTQYF.

The V call is TRBV14, the J call TRBJ2-3, with TRBD2 matching 8 bases. Germline V lookup: CDR1 SGHDN, CDR2 FVKESK. V lost 1 base, J lost 1 base, and 4 bases stayed unmatched. CDR3 length: 16 amino acids. The CDR3, as DNA: TGTGCCAGCAGCCAAGCGGGGGGGTATCGCACAGATACGCAGTATTTT. This encodes CASSQAGGYRTDTQYF.

A few counts support this clone. The chain carries TRBV7-8 and TRBJ1-5; D uncertain. V was trimmed by 0 bases and J by 1 base, leaving 7 bases between them. The V gene's germline CDR1 is SGHVS and CDR2 FQNEAQ. The CDR3 consists of 15 residues. Here the CDR3 DNA reads TGTGCCAGCAGCTTAGCGCGCCGAAGCAATCAGCCCCAGCATTTT. Translation: CASSLARRSNQPQHF. The full variable domain, in which reference TRBV7-8 and TRBJ1-5 provide the parts outside the CDR3, is GAGVSQSPRYKVAKRGQDVALRCDPISGHVSLFWYQQALGQGPEFLTYFQNEAQLDKSGLPSDRFFAERPEGSVSTLKIQRTQQEDSAVYLCASSLARRSNQPQHFGDGTRLSIL.